These 6 T cell receptor beta chains share one sample of origin, sequenced in a study of blood T cell repertoires in COVID-19. The data were produced by immunoSEQ multiplex PCR, yet TCRdb's version contains in-frame clones alone and is incomplete. Counted here are roughly 84,000 clones, roughly 80% occurring once; the ten biggest clones make up around 16%. The sample taken for sequencing was peripheral blood. These receptors all stem from a woman older than 75 with acute or convalescent COVID-19.

This clone was seen many times. The chain uses TRBV7-9 and TRBJ1-4, with 8 nucleotides matching TRBD1. J lost 5 bases, V lost 8 bases, and 1 base had no gene match. Looked up from germline, CDR1 is SEHNR and CDR2 is FQNEAQ (reference sequence). This CDR3 spans 12 amino acids. CDR3 DNA sequence: TGTGCCAGCGGACAGGGAAATGAAAAACTGTTTTTT. Protein product: CASGQGNEKLFF.

The rearrangement joins TRBV21-1 to TRBJ2-7; the listed D gene, TRBD2, was not tested against the DNA. TRBV21-1 constitutes a pseudogene. This CDR3 has 16 residues. This CDR3 reads CASPPSGGLVTYEQYF. The CDR3 nucleotides are TGTGCCAGCCCTCCTAGCGGGGGGCTTGTTACCTACGAGCAGTACTTC.

The V call is TRBV10-2, the J call TRBJ2-5, with TRBD2 identical over 8 bases. The V segment lost 8 bases and the J segment 1 base; nucleotides outside the gene matches: 3. Germline V gene sequence: CDR1 WSHSY, CDR2 SAAADI. This CDR3 contains 13 residues. CDR3 protein: CASQRGLQETQYF. The CDR3 DNA sequence: TGCGCCAGCCAGCGGGGGCTCCAAGAGACCCAGTACTTC.

Points on this clone: One end of the junction varies from germline; a read error may be responsible. The V and J genes are TRBV5-1 and TRBJ1-4; D is uncertain. The CDR3 is made up of 14 amino acids. Germline V CDR1 and CDR2: SGHRS, YFSETQ. This CDR3 reads CASSLGEINEKLFF. In DNA form, the CDR3 reads TGCGCCAGCAGTTTGGGAGAGATTAATGAAAAACTGTTTTTT. The full variable domain, its missing parts supplied by reference TRBV5-1 and TRBJ1-4, is KAGVTQTPRYLIKTRGQQVTLSCSPISGHRSVSWYQQTPGQGLQFLFEYFSETQRNKGNFPGRFSGRQFSNSRSEMNVSTLELGDSALYLCASSLGEINEKLFFGSGTQLSVL.

V and J are TRBV6-2 or TRBV6-3 and TRBJ2-5, with TRBD2 identical over 11 bases. CDR1 is MNHEY, CDR2 SVGEGT, per germline. The V gene end was trimmed by 6 bases and the J gene end by 2 bases; junction bases not matched to a gene: 5. The CDR3 runs 15 residues. In nucleotides, the CDR3 is TGTGCCAGCAGCCCAATAGCGGGGGGGCAAGAGACCCAGTACTTC. It encodes CASSPIAGGQETQYF.

The chain links TRBV6-6 to TRBJ2-1; 8 nucleotides align to TRBD2. J lost 0 bases, V lost 5 bases, and 3 bases had no gene match. Per the germline V gene, CDR1 is MNHNY and CDR2 is SVGAGI (reference sequence). CDR3 size: 15 residues. The CDR3 here is CASSHSGASYNEQFF. DNA for the CDR3: TGTGCCAGCAGTCATAGCGGGGCCTCCTACAATGAGCAGTTCTTC.